This T cell receptor beta chain was sequenced for a study of T cells in Graves' hyperthyroidism and ophthalmopathy (dated by TCRdb to about 2019). A note on the overall study: Peripheral blood samples were taken at the time of initial diagnosis, prior to any treatment. Whether ophthalmopathy could be predicted prospectively was tested in an independent validation cohort made up of approximately 19 hyperthyroidism patients plus 17 patients who later progressed to ophthalmopathy. Once sampling was done, hyperthyroidism patients were given methimazole at a starting dose of 30 mg daily, whereas ophthalmopathy patients were given high-dose intravenous methylprednisolone. The roughly 90 discovery patients were divided at random into training and test sets in a 7:3 ratio. TCR V-J signatures able to tell the groups apart were searched for in a discovery cohort of 90 to 100 patients, of whom roughly 42 had Graves' ophthalmopathy and 57 had stable Graves' hyperthyroidism. In roughly six Graves' hyperthyroidism patients, the study also compared T-cell repertoires from thyroid tissue with T-cell repertoires from blood. According to the paper, TCR Vbeta CDR3 sequencing was carried out on approximately 140 peripheral blood samples, which came from under 50 ophthalmopathy, roughly 75 hyperthyroidism and roughly 17 progressor patients. Overall study outcomes, separate from this receptor: In validation, the model predicted progression to ophthalmopathy a median of roughly six months before onset, with approximately 71% sensitivity and just under 75% specificity. No statistical method was used to fix the sample size in advance, and group allocation was not hidden from the investigators. Most expanded thyroid clonotypes (frequency above 0.001) were also found in blood, which suggests that blood repertoires may mirror thyroid immune responses. Ophthalmopathy was separated from stable hyperthyroidism by a 13 V-J signature model, with 85% to 90% sensitivity and 81% to 82% specificity obtained in cross-validation and 80%/75% obtained in testing.

The TCR beta CDR3 regions were amplified from RNA transcripts. For the first round of RT-PCR on the TCR CDR3, the HTBI primer set was used together with the Qiagen OneStep RT-PCR kit. Libraries were constructed in a second round of multiplex PCR, after which size selection and purification were carried out. The libraries were sequenced on an Illumina HiSeq2000 using paired-end 100 bp reads. The authors' analysis ran thus. SOAPnuke was used to process the raw data, throwing out any read that contained adapters or uncalled bases, had a mean Phred below 15, or lacked an exact constant-primer or identifier match. High-quality paired reads were merged using COPE v1.2.5, and each unique nucleotide sequence was defined as a clonotype. MiTCR v1.1 was used to align the clonotypes against IMGT TRBV, TRBD and TRBJ reference segments. Only V-J combinations with frequency above 0.0001, covering roughly 99% of repertoires, were analysed. A TCS score was defined as the ratio between F50 (clonal expansion) and ExV (chaos), using BLOSUM62-based TCRdist between CDR3 peptides within each V-J. Welch's t-statistics and random forest reduced 500 to 550 V-J features to about 13, which were used in a naive Bayes classifier (R e1071). The Morisita-Horn index was used to measure how similar the thyroid and blood repertoires were. Through fastp at Q25 and MiXCR, TCRdb rebuilt clones from the public reads, retaining in-frame beta chains. Entries are consolidated by CDR3 protein sequence, retaining the most common genes and DNA. What appears here as the V and J calls and clone size reflects TCRdb's work, not the paper's. The sample table contains 550,000 to 700,000 distinct CDR3 sequences; only one count was recorded for roughly 14% of them. The ten largest clones represent around 4.5% of the sample.

This clonotype was seen repeatedly, ten times or more. Its target antigen remains unknown. Base qualities are not recorded, but no much larger clone differs from it by a single base. Moderately to severely active disease, a Clinical Activity Score of at least 3, a NOSPECS grade of at least 4, and a duration under 3 months were present in ophthalmopathy patients. Exclusion was applied to patients with uncontrolled infections, other autoimmune diseases, pregnancy or lactation. Diagnoses were established on the basis of clinical symptoms, serum thyroxine and TRAb, thyroid ultrasound, and orbital computed tomography. Ficoll-Paque density gradient centrifugation was used to isolate PBMCs from about 9 ml of fresh peripheral blood. Total RNA was extracted with Trizol reagent, and quality was checked on an Agilent 2100 Bioanalyzer. Source material: blood. The sequence was collected from a middle-aged woman with Graves' ophthalmopathy.

CDR3 loop: CASSLAGLAVIQYF. The nucleotides read TGCGCCAGCAGCTTGGCGGGACTAGCGGTTATTCAGTACTTC. The sequence joins TRBV5-1 to TRBJ2-4, with 11 bases matching TRBD2. V has 0 bases trimmed and J has 10 bases trimmed; junction bases matching no gene number 3. The CDR3 starts with the cysteine, ends with the phenylalanine, and has 14 residues. Only the CDR3 part of the read is kept: 42 bases, read in frame from the first base. CDR1 and CDR2 (SGHRS, YFSETQ) derive from the germline V gene.